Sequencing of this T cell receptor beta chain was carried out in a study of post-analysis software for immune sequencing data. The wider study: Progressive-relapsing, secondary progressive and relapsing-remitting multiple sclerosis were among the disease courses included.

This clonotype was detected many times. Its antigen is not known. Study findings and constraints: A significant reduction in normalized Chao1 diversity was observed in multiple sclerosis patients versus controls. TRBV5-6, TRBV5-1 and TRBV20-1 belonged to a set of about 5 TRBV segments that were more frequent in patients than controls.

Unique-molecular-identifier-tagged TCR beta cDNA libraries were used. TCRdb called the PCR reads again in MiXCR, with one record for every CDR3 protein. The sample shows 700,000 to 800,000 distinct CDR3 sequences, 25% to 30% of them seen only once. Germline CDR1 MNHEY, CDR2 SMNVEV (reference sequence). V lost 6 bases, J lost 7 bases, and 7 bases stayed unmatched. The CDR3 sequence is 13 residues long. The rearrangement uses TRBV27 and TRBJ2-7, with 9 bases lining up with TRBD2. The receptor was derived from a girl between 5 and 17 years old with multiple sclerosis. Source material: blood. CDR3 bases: TGTGCCAGCAGCTACAGAAGCGGGAGGGAGCAGTACTTC. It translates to CASSYRSGREQYF.